This TCR beta chain comes out of a study of cytomegalovirus exposure and HLA in healthy donors. Per germline, CDR1 SGHTA and CDR2 FQGTGA. The V end was cut by 4 bases, the J end by 1 base, with 10 bases between. This CDR3 is built from 14 residues. With 60 Vbeta and 13 Jbeta primers, the PCR was carried out. The table came from immunoSEQ multiplex PCR; TCRdb's copy has only in-frame clones and leaves some out. The data show roughly 200,000 clones, around 80% seen once. The sample comprised PBMCs. The receptor comes from an older woman in good health and CMV-seropositive. The rearrangement uses TRBV7-3 and TRBJ1-1; D is unclear. CDR3 DNA: TGTGCCAGCAGCTCCGGAGGTCCGAACACTGAAGCTTTCTTT. It encodes CASSSGGPNTEAFF.